The subject of this entry is one T cell receptor beta chain. As it was prepared, the TCRbeta library received unique molecular identifiers. TCRdb redid the calling of the PCR reads with MiXCR, one entry per CDR3 protein. The sample gives around 500,000 distinct CDR3 sequences, around an eighth of which show up once; over 5.5% is in the top ten. The CDR3 totals 14 residues. V was pared by 11 bases and J by 5 bases, with 8 bases of the junction left unmatched. CDR1 and CDR2 (germline): MNHEY, SVGEGT. The sample is drawn from a study of T-cell reconstitution after alpha-beta-depleted transplantation in children.

The sample in question was PBMCs from the stem cell graft donor, obtained from the stem cell graft. This receptor was obtained from a human donor who donated a stem cell graft to a child with combined immunodeficiency. V usage is TRBV6-2 or TRBV6-3 and J usage is TRBJ2-2, with 10 bases aligning to TRBD2. DNA for the CDR3: TGTGCCTCGTCAGAACTAGCGGGGACCGGGGAGCTGTTTTTT. Translation gives CASSELAGTGELFF.